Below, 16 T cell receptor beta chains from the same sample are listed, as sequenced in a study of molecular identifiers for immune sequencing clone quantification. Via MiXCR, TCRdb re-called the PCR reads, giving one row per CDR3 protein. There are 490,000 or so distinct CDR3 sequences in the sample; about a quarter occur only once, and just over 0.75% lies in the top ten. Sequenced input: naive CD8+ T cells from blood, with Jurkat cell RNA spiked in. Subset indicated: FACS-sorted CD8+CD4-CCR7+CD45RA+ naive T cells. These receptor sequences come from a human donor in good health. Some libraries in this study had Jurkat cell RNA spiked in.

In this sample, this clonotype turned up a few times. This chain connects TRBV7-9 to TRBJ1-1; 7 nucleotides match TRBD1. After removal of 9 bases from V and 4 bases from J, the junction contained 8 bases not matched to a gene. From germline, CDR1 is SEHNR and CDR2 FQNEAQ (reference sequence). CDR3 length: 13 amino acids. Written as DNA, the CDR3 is TGTGCCAGAGGGGGCACCCTCGGCACTGAAGCTTTCTTT. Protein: CARGGTLGTEAFF.

The CDR3 nucleotides are TGCGCCAGCAGCCTCTTCTTTAGCGGGGGGGCTACCGCAGATACGCAGTATTTT. It translates to CASSLFFSGGATADTQYF. The rearrangement uses TRBV10-2 and TRBJ2-3; TRBD2 matches 11 bases. The CDR3 runs 18 residues. Germline trimming cut 6 bases from V and 4 bases from J; bases unmatched to any gene: 15. Per germline, CDR1 WSHSY and CDR2 SAAADI.

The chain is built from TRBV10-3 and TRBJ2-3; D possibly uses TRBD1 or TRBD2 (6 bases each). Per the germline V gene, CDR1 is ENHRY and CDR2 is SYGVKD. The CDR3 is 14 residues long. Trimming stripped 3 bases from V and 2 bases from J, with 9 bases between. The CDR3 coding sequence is TGTGCCATCAGTGACGGGGGCGCCACAGATACGCAGTATTTT. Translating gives CAISDGGATDTQYF.

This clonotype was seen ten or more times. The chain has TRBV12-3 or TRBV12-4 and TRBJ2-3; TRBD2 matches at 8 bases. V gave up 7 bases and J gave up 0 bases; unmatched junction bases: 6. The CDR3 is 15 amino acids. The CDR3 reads CASTLAGSSTDTQYF. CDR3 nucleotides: TGTGCCAGCACCTTAGCGGGGTCTAGCACAGATACGCAGTATTTT.

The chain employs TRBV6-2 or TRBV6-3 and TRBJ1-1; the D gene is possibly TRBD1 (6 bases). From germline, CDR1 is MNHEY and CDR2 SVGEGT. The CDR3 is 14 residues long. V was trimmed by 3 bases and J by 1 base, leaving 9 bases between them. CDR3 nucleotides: TGTGCCAGCAGTTATCAGGGGTCGAACACTGAAGCTTTCTTT. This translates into CASSYQGSNTEAFF.

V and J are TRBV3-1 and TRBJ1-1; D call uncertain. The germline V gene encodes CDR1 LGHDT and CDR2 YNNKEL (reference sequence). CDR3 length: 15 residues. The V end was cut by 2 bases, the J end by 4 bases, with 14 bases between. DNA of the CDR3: TGTGCCAGCAGCCAATCTTTCGGGGTGGGCACTGAAGCTTTCTTT. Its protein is CASSQSFGVGTEAFF. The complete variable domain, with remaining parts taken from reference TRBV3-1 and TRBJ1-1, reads DTAVSQTPKYLVTQMGNDKSIKCEQNLGHDTMYWYKQDSKKFLKIMFSYNNKELIINETVPNRFSPKSPDKAHLNLHINSLELGDSAVYFCASSQSFGVGTEAFFGQGTRLTVV.

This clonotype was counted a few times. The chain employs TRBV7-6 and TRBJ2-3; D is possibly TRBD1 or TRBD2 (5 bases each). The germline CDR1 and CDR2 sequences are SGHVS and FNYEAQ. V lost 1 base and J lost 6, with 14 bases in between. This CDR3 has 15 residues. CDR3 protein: CASSLGGYPGDTQYF. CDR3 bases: TGTGCCAGCAGCTTAGGGGGGTACCCAGGGGATACGCAGTATTTT.

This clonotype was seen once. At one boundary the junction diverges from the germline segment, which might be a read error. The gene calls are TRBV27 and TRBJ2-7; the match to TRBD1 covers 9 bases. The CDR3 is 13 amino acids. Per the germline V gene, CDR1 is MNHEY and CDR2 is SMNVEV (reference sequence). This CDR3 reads CSSSAGTGNEQYF. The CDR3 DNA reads TGTTCCAGCAGTGCCGGGACAGGGAACGAGCAGTACTTC.

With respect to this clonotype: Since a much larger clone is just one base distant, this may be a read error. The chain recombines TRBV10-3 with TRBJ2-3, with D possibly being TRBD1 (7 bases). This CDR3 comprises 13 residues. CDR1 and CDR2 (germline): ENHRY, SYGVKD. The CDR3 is CAINKEGADTLYF. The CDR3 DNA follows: TGTGCCATCAATAAGGAGGGGGCAGATACGCTGTATTTT.

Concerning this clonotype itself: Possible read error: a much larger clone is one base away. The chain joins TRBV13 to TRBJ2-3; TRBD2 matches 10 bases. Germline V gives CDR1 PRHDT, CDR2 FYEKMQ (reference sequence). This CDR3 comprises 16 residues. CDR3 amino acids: CASSLAAGGPGDTPYF. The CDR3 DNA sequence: TGTGCCAGCAGCTTAGCAGCGGGGGGGCCCGGAGATACGCCGTATTTT.

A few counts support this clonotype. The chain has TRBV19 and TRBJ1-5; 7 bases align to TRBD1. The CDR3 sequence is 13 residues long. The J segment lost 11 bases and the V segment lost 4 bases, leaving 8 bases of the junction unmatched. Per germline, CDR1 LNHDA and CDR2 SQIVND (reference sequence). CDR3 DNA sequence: TGTGCCAGTAGTAGTGAGGGGGCTGAGGCCCAGCATTTT. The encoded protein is CASSSEGAEAQHF.

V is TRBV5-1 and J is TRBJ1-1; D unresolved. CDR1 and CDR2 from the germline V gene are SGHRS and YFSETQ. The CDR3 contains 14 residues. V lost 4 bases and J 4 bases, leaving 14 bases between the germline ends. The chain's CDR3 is CASSPYGPSTEAFF. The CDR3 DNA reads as TGCGCCAGCAGCCCGTACGGACCCTCCACTGAAGCTTTCTTT.

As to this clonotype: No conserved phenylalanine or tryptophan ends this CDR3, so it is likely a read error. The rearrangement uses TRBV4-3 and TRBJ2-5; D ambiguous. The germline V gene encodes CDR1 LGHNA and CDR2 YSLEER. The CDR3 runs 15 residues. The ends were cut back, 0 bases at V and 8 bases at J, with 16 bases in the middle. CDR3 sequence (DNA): TGCGCCAGCAGCCAAGATCTGGCCGATCGAGAAACCCAGTACTCC. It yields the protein CASSQDLADRETQYS.

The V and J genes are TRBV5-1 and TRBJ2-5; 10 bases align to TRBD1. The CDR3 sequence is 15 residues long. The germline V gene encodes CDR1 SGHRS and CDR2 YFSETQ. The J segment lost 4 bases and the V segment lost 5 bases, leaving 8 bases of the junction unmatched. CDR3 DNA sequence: TGCGCCAGCAGGAACGGGACAGGGGAGAGAGAGACCCAGTACTTC. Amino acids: CASRNGTGERETQYF.

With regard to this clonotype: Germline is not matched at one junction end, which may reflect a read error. In DNA form, the CDR3 reads TGTACCACCAGCAGAGATATGCAGGGAGGTACTGAAGCTTTCTTT. Residues: CTTSRDMQGGTEAFF. The chain recombines TRBV15 with TRBJ1-1; D is perhaps TRBD1 (5 bases). The CDR3 is made up of 15 amino acids. In germline, CDR1 is LNHNV, CDR2 YYDKDF (reference sequence).

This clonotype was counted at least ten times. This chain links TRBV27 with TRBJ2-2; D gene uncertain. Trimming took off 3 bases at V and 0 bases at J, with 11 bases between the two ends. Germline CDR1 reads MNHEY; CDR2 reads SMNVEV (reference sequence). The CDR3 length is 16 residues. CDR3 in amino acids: CASSLLNYANTGELFF. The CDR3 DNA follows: TGTGCCAGCAGTTTGCTGAACTACGCGAACACCGGGGAGCTGTTTTTT.